The rows below give T cell receptor beta chains drawn from one sample of a study of T-cell memory formation after mild COVID-19. Via MiXCR, TCRdb re-called the 5' RACE reads, giving one row per CDR3 protein. The data hold roughly 190,000 distinct CDR3 sequences, with about 10% observed a single time. The material sequenced was PBMCs or a T cell subset sorted from them (not recorded which). The receptors were sampled from a man aged 18 to 30 who had mild COVID-19 (a few samples of this study predate the infection). Cell type and time point are not known. Each CDR3 is given with its conserved first and last residue. Some rows have no size entry. The others give once, few or many, or a class for an expanded clone.

size: few
V: TRBV20-1
CDR3: CSAGIGYSGAYNEQFF

size: -
V: TRBV28
CDR3: CASSPFFGGAPDTQYF

size: few
V: TRBV18
CDR3: CASSPVEVPTNEKLFF

size: -
V: TRBV20-1
CDR3: CSARSPDRGNTIYF

size: -
V: TRBV28
CDR3: CASSPLPQGNYGYTF

size: -
V: TRBV19
CDR3: CASSMGRQNTEAFF

size: few
V: TRBV5-4
CDR3: CASSLYLAGGLYEQYF

size: -
V: TRBV11-3
CDR3: CASSLYQNTEAFF

size: -
V: TRBV6-6
CDR3: CASSYFPGRNTIYF

size: many
V: TRBV7-8
CDR3: CASSLTLQETQYF

size: -
V: TRBV18
CDR3: CASSQRQGDTEAFF

size: many
V: TRBV27
CDR3: CASRRLEGNTEAFF

size: few
V: TRBV3-1
CDR3: CASRSRGGNTIYF

size: few
V: TRBV18
CDR3: CASSPSPAASGNTIYF

size: -
V: TRBV24-1
CDR3: CATRVSYRDREFYGYTF

size: few
V: TRBV18
CDR3: CASSPNRDGYGYTF

size: -
V: TRBV7-8
CDR3: CASSLPGQGATRAFF

size: few
V: TRBV7-3
CDR3: CASSRDTGTSRYEQFF

size: -
V: TRBV6-2/TRBV6-3
CDR3: CASSFHRDGNIQYF

size: -
V: TRBV3-1
CDR3: CASSQDTSGLRTNEQFF

size: -
V: TRBV5-5
CDR3: CASSLGTGPHNEQFF

size: few
V: TRBV4-1
CDR3: CASSRGPGENTEAFF

size: -
V: TRBV28
CDR3: CASSLRAYGYTF

size: few
V: TRBV30
CDR3: CAWRNWGAGDEQYF

size: -
V: TRBV7-2
CDR3: CASSPDRWGTFRSGETQYF

size: -
V: TRBV4-3
CDR3: CASSQEEGGNSPLHF

size: few
V: TRBV6-5
CDR3: CASSQRLDHTEAFF

size: few
V: TRBV2
CDR3: CASIVDRTGVLNGYTF

size: -
V: TRBV29-1
CDR3: CSVARGMNTDTQYF

size: many
V: TRBV11-2
CDR3: CASSLGQGNEKLFF

size: -
V: TRBV9
CDR3: CASSVGLGKTDTQYF